Detailed here is one T cell receptor (beta chain). The sample carries other DNA sequences with the same CDR3. These data are taken from a study of shared clonotypes between healthy human individuals. Positively selected for CCR7, the CD45RO-negative cells used as naive CD8 cells excluded terminally differentiated effector memory CD45RA+ cells. The germline CDR1 and CDR2 sequences are SGDLS and YYNGEE. Germline trimming cut 0 bases from V and 2 bases from J; bases unmatched to any gene: 5. The CDR3 is 15 amino acids. Deep-level assay runs were performed. Profiled with immunoSEQ multiplex PCR; TCRdb holds only in-frame clones, not every one. The sample contains 2 million to 2.5 million clones, approximately 95% of which appear only once.

The chain couples TRBV9 to TRBJ2-7; 7 bases are a match to TRBD2. Sequenced input: naive CD8+ T cells sorted from blood. The TCR was taken from a man younger than 35 in good health. DNA for the CDR3: TGTGCCAGCAGCGTAGGACTAGCATCCACCTACGAGCAGTACTTC. It encodes CASSVGLASTYEQYF.